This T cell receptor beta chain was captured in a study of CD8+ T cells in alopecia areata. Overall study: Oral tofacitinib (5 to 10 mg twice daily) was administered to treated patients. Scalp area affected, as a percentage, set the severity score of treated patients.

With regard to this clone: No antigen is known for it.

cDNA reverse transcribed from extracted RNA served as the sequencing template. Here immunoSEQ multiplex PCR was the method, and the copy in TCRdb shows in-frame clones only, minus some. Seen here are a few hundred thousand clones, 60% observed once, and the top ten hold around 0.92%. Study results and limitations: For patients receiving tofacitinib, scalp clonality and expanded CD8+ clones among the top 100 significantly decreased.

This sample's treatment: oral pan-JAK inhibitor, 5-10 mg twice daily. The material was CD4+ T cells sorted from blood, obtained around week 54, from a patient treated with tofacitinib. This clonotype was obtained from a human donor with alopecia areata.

DNA for the CDR3: TGTGCCTGGAGTGCCGAGGGCTACACCTTC. Encoded protein: CAWSAEGYTF. This chain connects TRBV30 to TRBJ1-2; D unresolved. The CDR3 has 10 amino acids. Deletions cut 1 base from V and 8 bases from J, with 5 bases between. In germline, CDR1 is GTSNPN, CDR2 SVGIG (reference sequence). Drawing the rest from reference TRBV30 and TRBJ1-2, the complete variable domain is SQTIHQWPATLVQPVGSPLSLECTVEGTSNPNLYWYRQAAGRGLQLLFYSVGIGQISSEVPQNLSASRPQDRQFILSSKKLLLSDSGFYLCAWSAEGYTFGSGTRLTVV.